Listed here are 32 T cell receptor beta chains from one sample, sequenced in a study of beta chain features in type 1 diabetes. Study-wide findings and caveats: Moderate yet significant TCRB CDR3 shortening was seen in Type 1 diabetes patients in all four CD4+ subsets.

These TCRs' antigens remain unknown. The entirety of the isolated RNA underwent reverse transcription, so expressed TCRB transcripts were sequenced. Some clones are missing from TCRdb's copy, which holds only in-frame ones; the method was immunoSEQ multiplex PCR. The sample holds about 340,000 clones, around 8.5% seen once. Specimen: central memory CD4+ T cells from blood. These receptors came from a man aged 25-45 years with type 1 diabetes.

The chain employs TRBV27 and TRBJ2-5; D call uncertain. Trimming took 5 bases from V and 2 from J, leaving 12 bases between them. The germline V gene encodes CDR1 MNHEY and CDR2 SMNVEV (reference sequence). CDR3 length: 14 residues. CDR3 nucleotides: TGTGCCAGCAGTCCCACCTGGGCTCAAGAGACCCAGTACTTC. This encodes CASSPTWAQETQYF.

This chain connects TRBV7-2 to TRBJ2-7; D gene ambiguous. The CDR3 contains 13 residues. Germline V CDR1 and CDR2: SGHTA, FQGNSA. Trimming removed 4 bases from V and 6 bases from J, with 13 bases in between. The CDR3 DNA reads TGTGCCAGCAGCTCTGGGCCGATGGGCGAGCAGTACTTC. This sequence encodes CASSSGPMGEQYF.

This clone was counted between two and nine times. The chain couples TRBV15 to TRBJ2-1; the match to TRBD2 covers 9 bases. Germline lookup yields CDR1 LNHNV and CDR2 YYDKDF (reference sequence). The CDR3 is 15 amino acids. J gave up 6 bases and V 6 bases, and 9 bases lay outside the gene matches. CDR3: CATSSGTSPLNEQFF. The CDR3, as DNA: TGTGCCACCAGTTCCGGGACTAGCCCTCTCAATGAGCAGTTCTTC.

This sequence joins TRBV2 and TRBJ1-5, with TRBD1 as a possible D gene (5 bases). The CDR3 is 13 residues long. Per germline, CDR1 SNHLY and CDR2 FYNNEI. Trimming cost V 7 bases and J 7 bases, with 14 bases left between them. CDR3 in amino acids: CASMFRGSQPQHF. The CDR3 DNA reads as TGTGCCAGCATGTTTAGGGGCAGCCAGCCCCAGCATTTT.

The V and J genes are TRBV9 and TRBJ2-3; 7 bases align to TRBD2. The CDR3 loop spans 13 amino acids. Trimming removed 3 bases from V and 3 bases from J; junction bases left unmatched: 1. Per germline, CDR1 SGDLS and CDR2 YYNGEE. The CDR3 nucleotides read TGTGCCAGCAGCGCAGCGGGGACAGATACGCAGTATTTT. It encodes CASSAAGTDTQYF.

This clone was found a few times. The chain recombines TRBV7-8 with TRBJ2-7; D is possibly TRBD2 (6 bases). This CDR3 region has 14 residues. CDR1 and CDR2 (germline): SGHVS, FQNEAQ. V lost 6 bases and J 0 bases, leaving 12 bases between the germline ends. The CDR3 region has the DNA TGTGCCAGCAGTAGTGGGGGGTCCTCCTACGAGCAGTACTTC. It is translated as CASSSGGSSYEQYF.

The CDR3 DNA reads TGTGCCAGCAGTTACGGAGGGAAAGGCACAGATACGCAGTATTTT. Its protein is CASSYGGKGTDTQYF. This chain joins TRBV6-5 and TRBJ2-3; maybe TRBD2 (6 bases). The CDR3 is made up of 15 amino acids. V dropped 2 bases and J dropped 1 base, with 10 bases sitting between them. In germline, CDR1 is MNHEY, CDR2 SVGAGI.

V and J are TRBV2 and TRBJ2-1, with D tentatively TRBD1 (5 bases). Germline V gene sequence: CDR1 SNHLY, CDR2 FYNNEI. Trimming left V 5 bases short and J 4 bases short, with 9 bases between. CDR3 length: 13 amino acids. CDR3 loop: CASSRQLYNEQFF. The CDR3 nucleotides are TGTGCCAGCAGTAGACAGTTGTACAATGAGCAGTTCTTC.

This clone was picked up a small number of times. The gene calls are TRBV5-6 and TRBJ1-5; D may be TRBD1 (6 bases). Germline loops: CDR1 SGHDT, CDR2 YYEEEE. This CDR3 is 17 amino acids long. V lost 3 bases, J lost 4 bases, and 20 bases lay in between. CDR3: CASSSRQTDRINQPQHF. CDR3 DNA sequence: TGTGCCAGCAGCTCCCGACAAACAGACAGGATAAATCAGCCCCAGCATTTT.

This clone was counted a few times. The CDR3, as DNA: TGTGCCAGCAGTTACAGGGGGATGGGTGAGCAGTTCTTC. It translates to CASSYRGMGEQFF. The rearrangement uses TRBV6-5 and TRBJ2-1; a possible D gene is TRBD1 (6 bases). The V gene lost 2 bases and the J gene lost 9 bases, with 11 bases spanning the gap. The CDR3 spans 13 residues. The germline gives CDR1 MNHEY, CDR2 SVGAGI.

This chain links TRBV6-5 with TRBJ2-7, with a possible D match to TRBD1 (5 bases). The CDR3 runs 15 residues. V shed 2 bases and J shed 7 bases, with 18 bases lying between them. The germline CDR1 and CDR2 sequences are MNHEY and SVGAGI. The CDR3 loop is CASSYDANRISEQYF. Written as DNA, the CDR3 is TGTGCCAGCAGTTACGACGCGAACAGGATTAGTGAGCAGTACTTC.

The chain couples TRBV9 to TRBJ1-6; D perhaps matches TRBD1 (5 bases). The CDR3 contains 18 residues. V lost 0 bases and J lost 8, with 21 bases in between. In germline, CDR1 is SGDLS, CDR2 YYNGEE. This CDR3 is CASSVDGAPGEADSPLHF. CDR3 DNA: TGTGCCAGCAGCGTAGACGGGGCCCCCGGGGAGGCGGATTCACCCCTCCACTTT. Drawing the rest from reference TRBV9 and TRBJ1-6, the complete variable domain is DSGVTQTPKHLITATGQRVTLRCSPRSGDLSVYWYQQSLDQGLQFLIQYYNGEERAKGNILERFSAQQFPDLHSELNLSSLELGDSALYFCASSVDGAPGEADSPLHFGNGTRLTVT.

This chain joins TRBV28 and TRBJ2-7, with a possible D match to TRBD1 (6 bases). Germline CDR1 MDHEN, CDR2 SYDVKM. This CDR3 contains 14 residues. Trimming removed 5 bases at V and 3 bases at J, with 14 bases between. As DNA, the CDR3 is TGTGCCAGCAGTCCGTTACAGGGTCGCTACGAGCAGTACTTC. It is translated as CASSPLQGRYEQYF.

The chain recombines TRBV4-3 with TRBJ2-2; tentatively, D is TRBD1 (5 bases). The germline V and J ends were trimmed by 5 bases and 6 bases, with 13 bases remaining between them. Germline V CDR1 and CDR2: LGHNA, YSLEER. This CDR3 contains 14 residues. The CDR3 DNA reads as TGCGCCAGCAGCTTATCACAGGTGTCCGGGGAGCTGTTTTTT. Its protein product is CASSLSQVSGELFF.

This sequence joins TRBV19 and TRBJ1-5, with a weak D call TRBD1 (5 bases). Trimming shortened V by 3 bases and J by 4 bases, and 10 bases separated the two germline ends. The germline CDR1 and CDR2 sequences are LNHDA and SQIVND (reference sequence). This CDR3 has 14 residues. CDR3 in DNA: TGTGCCAGTAGTATCAAGGCAGGGAATCAGCCCCAGCATTTT. This codes for CASSIKAGNQPQHF.

This clone was picked up a small number of times. This chain uses TRBV4-3 with TRBJ2-5; no clear D gene. V dropped 2 bases and J dropped 7 bases, with 14 bases sitting between them. CDR1 is LGHNA, CDR2 YSLEER, per germline. This CDR3 has 14 amino acids. CDR3 DNA: TGCGCCAGCAGCCAACCTCAAGAGATTCTGACCCAGTACTTC. It codes for CASSQPQEILTQYF.

The chain links TRBV10-2 to TRBJ2-1; D not certain. The CDR3 is made up of 14 amino acids. The germline CDR1 and CDR2 sequences are WSHSY and SAAADI. Trimming took 7 bases from V and 5 from J, leaving 15 bases between them. CDR3 DNA: TGCGCCAGCACACGGACGGGTCCCAACAATGAGCAGTTCTTC. This codes for CASTRTGPNNEQFF.

The J gene is TRBJ2-7, the V gene TRBV28, with a weak D call TRBD1 (6 bases). Germline-derived CDR1 and CDR2 are MDHEN and SYDVKM. This CDR3 has 13 amino acids. The germline V and J ends were trimmed by 11 bases and 0 bases, with 14 bases remaining between them. The DNA of the CDR3 is TGTGCCGCGAGGCAGGGGTTCTCCTACGAGCAGTACTTC. It translates to CAARQGFSYEQYF.

This clone was counted between two and nine times. The V gene is TRBV7-2, the J gene TRBJ2-2; D assignment may be TRBD1 or TRBD2 (6 bases each). Germline V gives CDR1 SGHTA, CDR2 FQGNSA. The CDR3 sequence is 14 residues long. V was pared by 1 base and J by 7 bases, with 10 bases between. CDR3 region: CASSLDGGGGELFF. The CDR3 DNA follows: TGTGCCAGCAGCTTAGACGGGGGCGGCGGGGAGCTGTTTTTT.

V is TRBV29-1 and J is TRBJ2-7; TRBD1 matches at 7 bases. Germline-derived CDR1 and CDR2 are SQVTM and ANQGSEA. The CDR3 loop spans 12 amino acids. J gave up 4 bases and V 4 bases, and 4 bases lay outside the gene matches. CDR3 residues: CSVAWGQYEQYF. CDR3 in DNA: TGCAGCGTTGCCTGGGGACAGTACGAGCAGTACTTC.

About this clone: One end of the junction fails to match germline, which may point to a read error. The chain is built from TRBV29-1 and TRBJ1-2, with D tentatively TRBD1 (6 bases). This CDR3 is 12 amino acids long. Germline V CDR1 and CDR2: SQVTM, ANQGSEA. CDR3 region: CSAPTGLDGYTF. In DNA, the CDR3 is TGCAGCGCTCCGACAGGACTCGATGGGTACACCTTC.

This clone was seen many times. The chain carries TRBV18 and TRBJ2-7, with D unclear. V was pared by 4 bases and J by 0 bases, with 10 bases between. Looked up from germline, CDR1 is KGHSH and CDR2 is LQKENI. The length of the CDR3 is 14 residues. The CDR3 here is CASSQLVSSYEQYF. Written as DNA, the CDR3 is TGTGCCAGCTCACAACTCGTAAGCTCCTACGAGCAGTACTTC.

The table lists this clone with a few counts. The chain employs TRBV27 and TRBJ2-3; tentative D call: TRBD2 (9 bases). Germline loops: CDR1 MNHEY, CDR2 SMNVEV (reference sequence). V dropped 6 bases and J dropped 4 bases, with 26 bases sitting between them. This CDR3 has 18 amino acids. The CDR3 spells CASSQGAPGLASADTQYF. The DNA for the CDR3 is TGTGCCAGCAGCCAGGGGGCCCCGGGACTAGCTTCCGCAGATACGCAGTATTTT.

The rearrangement links TRBV7-9 to TRBJ2-7; D ambiguous. The V and J ends lost 3 bases and 6 bases respectively, with 9 bases between them. Germline CDR1 reads SEHNR; CDR2 reads FQNEAQ (reference sequence). The CDR3 loop spans 12 amino acids. The CDR3 DNA sequence: TGTGCCAGCAGCTTTGTCGAAACCGAGCAGTACTTC. Protein product: CASSFVETEQYF.

This clone was seen a few times. Other DNA variants within this sample encode the same CDR3. The CDR3 coding sequence is TGCAGTGCCGGGTATCAGCCCCAGCATTTT. It codes for CSAGYQPQHF. The chain recombines TRBV20-1 with TRBJ1-5; no definite D call. Per the germline V gene, CDR1 is DFQATT and CDR2 is SNEGSKA (reference sequence). V lost 6 bases and J lost 5, with 5 bases in between. CDR3 length: 10 residues.

The chain is built from TRBV30 and TRBJ2-7; unclear D gene. The CDR3 runs to 11 residues. V was trimmed by 1 base and J by 6 bases, leaving 7 bases between them. Germline V gene lookup returns CDR1 GTSNPN and CDR2 SVGIG (reference sequence). The CDR3 coding sequence is TGTGCCTGGAGTGGCCCTGGCGAGCAGTACTTC. Its protein is CAWSGPGEQYF.

A few counts support this clone. V and J are TRBV10-3 and TRBJ2-7, with 9 positions matching TRBD1. This CDR3 has 14 amino acids. Germline trimming cut 3 bases from V and 3 bases from J; bases unmatched to any gene: 3. Germline V gene data show CDR1 as ENHRY and CDR2 as SYGVKD. The CDR3 spells CAISEGDRDYEQYF. The CDR3 DNA is TGTGCCATCAGTGAAGGGGACAGGGACTACGAGCAGTACTTC.

This clone was found a few times. The sample carries other DNA sequences with the same CDR3. V gene TRBV11-2 combines with J gene TRBJ2-5; either TRBD1 or TRBD2 may fit D (6 bases each). V dropped 1 base and J dropped 2 bases, with 14 bases sitting between them. CDR1 SGHAT and CDR2 FQNNGV come from the germline V gene. The CDR3 has 16 residues. The CDR3 protein is CASSLGLGGPQETQYF. As DNA, the CDR3 is TGTGCCAGCAGCTTAGGCCTAGGGGGGCCACAAGAGACCCAGTACTTC.

The chain employs TRBV7-2 and TRBJ2-4; possible D gene TRBD1, 5 bases. Germline CDR1 and CDR2: SGHTA and FQGNSA. CDR3 length equals 18 residues. V was cut by 5 bases and J by 0 bases, with 20 bases left in between. The CDR3 protein is CASSRDLTGLLAKNIQYF. In DNA form, the CDR3 reads TGTGCCAGCAGCCGTGACCTTACAGGCTTACTAGCCAAAAACATTCAGTACTTC.

This chain uses TRBV4-3 with TRBJ1-2; D is uncertain. Per the germline V gene, CDR1 is LGHNA and CDR2 is YSLEER. With 5 bases removed from V and 0 bases from J, the gap between germline ends came to 7 bases. The CDR3 loop spans 13 amino acids. The CDR3 here is CASSEGSNYGYTF. CDR3 sequence (DNA): TGCGCCAGCAGCGAAGGATCTAACTATGGCTACACCTTC.

This clone turned up a few times. Other DNA sequences within the sample encode an identical CDR3. The rearrangement joins TRBV4-1 to TRBJ2-5; tentatively, D is TRBD1 (6 bases). The CDR3 sequence is 13 residues long. With 6 bases removed from V and 5 bases from J, the gap between germline ends came to 13 bases. The germline CDR1 and CDR2 sequences are MGHRA and YSYEKL. CDR3 nucleotides: TGCGCCAGCAGTCAGGGGCCCAGGGAGACCCAGTACTTC. The encoded protein is CASSQGPRETQYF.

This clone has ten or more counts. The chain is built from TRBV19 and TRBJ2-7, with 8 bases identical to TRBD1. The CDR3 extends over 15 amino acids. Germline V gives CDR1 LNHDA, CDR2 SQIVND (reference sequence). With V trimmed by 5 bases and J by 3 bases, 9 bases remained unmatched. This CDR3 reads CASSVPGTGDYEQYF. The CDR3 DNA reads as TGTGCCAGTAGTGTCCCCGGGACAGGAGACTACGAGCAGTACTTC.